The 32 T cell receptor beta chains reported below all come from one sample, sequenced in a study of response to subunit inactivated influenza vaccine. TCRdb used MiXCR to reprocess the RT-PCR reads, holding one entry per CDR3 protein. The sample holds 560,000 or so distinct CDR3 sequences, 6.5% to 8% seen once. The sample consisted of PBMCs from blood, taken less than 25 months after vaccination. These receptors came from a man aged 45 to 70 who received an inactivated influenza vaccine.

This clonotype was picked up one time. This chain joins TRBV15 and TRBJ2-5; D remains unclear. The CDR3 is 13 amino acids. Germline V CDR1 and CDR2: LNHNV, YYDKDF (reference sequence). V gave up 0 bases and J gave up 4 bases, with 6 bases separating them. As DNA, the CDR3 is TGTGCCACCAGCAGAGATATACGAGAGACCCAGTACTTC. Protein: CATSRDIRETQYF.

The chain couples TRBV28 to TRBJ2-2, with D unresolved. Trimming took off 2 bases at V and 3 bases at J, with 7 bases between the two ends. The CDR3 extends over 14 amino acids. The germline CDR1 and CDR2 sequences are MDHEN and SYDVKM. In DNA form, the CDR3 reads TGTGCCAGCAGTTTAAGGTTGGACACCGGGGAGCTGTTTTTT. It is translated as CASSLRLDTGELFF.

The sample holds many counts of this clonotype. The V call is TRBV7-2, the J call TRBJ2-7; unclear D gene. Germline loops: CDR1 SGHTA, CDR2 FQGNSA. This CDR3 region has 14 residues. The V end lost 2 bases, the J end lost 0 bases, and 8 bases lay between the germline ends. The CDR3 DNA reads as TGTGCCAGCAGCTTATCCAGGAGCTCCTACGAGCAGTACTTC. Protein: CASSLSRSSYEQYF.

The chain is built from TRBV11-2 and TRBJ2-3, with TRBD2 matching over 12 bases. Germline V gives CDR1 SGHAT, CDR2 FQNNGV. V dropped 3 bases and J dropped 8; count of bases not matched to a gene: 3. This CDR3 region has 14 residues. In DNA, the CDR3 is TGTGCCAGCAGCTTGACTAGCGGGGGCACTACGCAGTATTTT. Amino acids: CASSLTSGGTTQYF.

This clonotype was seen only a few times. The chain recombines TRBV29-1 with TRBJ2-7, with 10 positions matching TRBD1. V gave up 6 bases and J gave up 0 bases; unmatched junction bases: 2. CDR3 length: 13 residues. Germline values: CDR1 SQVTM, CDR2 ANQGSEA. The CDR3 spells CSVDRGDSYEQYF. CDR3 DNA: TGCAGCGTGGACAGGGGGGACTCCTACGAGCAGTACTTC.

The chain has TRBV28 and TRBJ1-2; no reliable D call. The CDR3 covers 15 residues. Germline V gene data show CDR1 as MDHEN and CDR2 as SYDVKM. The V end lost 2 bases, the J end lost 1 base, and 11 bases lay between the germline ends. The CDR3 DNA follows: TGTGCCAGCAGTTTACAGCCCCTCTATAACTATGGCTACACCTTC. This gives the protein CASSLQPLYNYGYTF.

This clonotype has a count of ten or more. This chain links TRBV6-2 or TRBV6-3 with TRBJ2-7; D gene unclear. V lost 5 bases, J lost 3 bases, and 11 bases lay in between. Germline V lookup: CDR1 MNHEY, CDR2 SVGEGT. The CDR3 has 13 residues. DNA of the CDR3: TGTGCCAGCAGTAGGGTACTGGACTACGAGCAGTACTTC. Protein product: CASSRVLDYEQYF.

This clonotype was seen more than once but under ten times. This rearrangement joins TRBV5-6 to TRBJ2-7; 7 nucleotides match TRBD2. The ends lost 3 bases at V and 1 base at J; junction bases unmatched: 10. This CDR3 contains 16 residues. Germline lookup yields CDR1 SGHDT and CDR2 YYEEEE. This chain's CDR3 is CASSSAGLGRSYEQYF. The CDR3 nucleotides are TGTGCCAGCAGCTCCGCTGGACTAGGTAGGTCCTACGAGCAGTACTTC.

A word on this clonotype: Sequence at one end of the junction differs from germline and may be a read error. This chain connects TRBV7-7 to TRBJ2-3; 8 nucleotides line up with TRBD1. Germline-derived CDR1 and CDR2 are SSHAT and FNYEAQ (reference sequence). The CDR3 consists of 17 residues. DNA of the CDR3: TGTGCTAGCAGCTCCTCAGGGGGCGGAGGTGTTACAGATACGCAGTATTTT. As protein: CASSSSGGGGVTDTQYF.

The chain links TRBV11-2 to TRBJ2-4, with D perhaps matching TRBD1 (5 bases). The V gene lost 5 bases and the J gene lost 3 bases, with 17 bases spanning the gap. The CDR3 consists of 16 residues. Per germline, CDR1 SGHAT and CDR2 FQNNGV. The CDR3 region is CASSLPGYDSKNIQYF. The CDR3 DNA reads as TGTGCCAGCAGCCTACCAGGGTACGATAGCAAAAACATTCAGTACTTC.

This clonotype appeared many times. The J gene is TRBJ2-2, the V gene TRBV5-6; D is perhaps TRBD2 (5 bases). V lost 4 bases and J lost 2, with 12 bases in between. The CDR3 totals 15 residues. CDR1 and CDR2 (germline): SGHDT, YYEEEE. The CDR3 bases are TGTGCCAGCAGCCTTCCCACGGGAAACACCGGGGAGCTGTTTTTT. Translated: CASSLPTGNTGELFF.

This clonotype was counted a few times. This chain links TRBV5-4 with TRBJ2-1, with 10 bases lining up with TRBD2. Germline V gene lookup returns CDR1 SGHNT and CDR2 YYREEE (reference sequence). The CDR3 totals 16 residues. V gave up 4 bases and J gave up 3 bases; unmatched junction bases: 7. The CDR3 reads CASSEGLAAIYNEQFF. The CDR3 DNA follows: TGTGCCAGCAGCGAAGGACTAGCGGCGATCTACAATGAGCAGTTCTTC.

This clonotype came up a few times. The chain is built from TRBV7-9 and TRBJ2-7, with D possibly TRBD2 on 6 matching bases. Germline CDR1 is SEHNR and CDR2 is FQNEAQ (reference sequence). V lost 0 bases to trimming and J lost 5 bases, with 17 bases between them. The CDR3 is 16 amino acids. The CDR3 region is CASSLALSGRGDEQYF. The CDR3 DNA sequence: TGTGCCAGCAGCTTAGCTCTTTCCGGGAGAGGCGACGAGCAGTACTTC.

The rearrangement joins TRBV10-3 to TRBJ2-7; 7 bases map to TRBD1. The germline gives CDR1 ENHRY, CDR2 SYGVKD. V lost 4 bases to trimming and J lost 3 bases; unmatched junction nucleotides: 6. The CDR3 has 14 amino acids. CDR3 nucleotides: TGTGCCATCAGTGCCTCAGGGGGACACTACGAGCAGTACTTC. It encodes CAISASGGHYEQYF.

The rearrangement uses TRBV6-1 and TRBJ2-7, with a tentative D call TRBD2 (7 bases). The CDR3 spans 13 residues. V was cut by 6 bases and J by 7 bases, with 16 bases left in between. Germline assignment: CDR1 MNHNS and CDR2 SASEGT. The DNA for the CDR3 is TGTGCCAGCAGGAGGGGGGGGTCAGGTGAGCAGTACTTC. It encodes CASRRGGSGEQYF.

This clonotype was seen only a few times. The chain combines TRBV15 with TRBJ2-7, with 7 bases lining up with TRBD1. Per the germline V gene, CDR1 is LNHNV and CDR2 is YYDKDF (reference sequence). The CDR3 extends over 15 amino acids. J lost 0 bases, V lost 1 base, and 3 bases had no gene match. The CDR3 protein is CATSRAGGSSYEQYF. As DNA, the CDR3 is TGTGCCACCAGCAGAGCAGGGGGAAGCTCCTACGAGCAGTACTTC.

This clonotype turned up a few times. The CDR3 sequence is CASSLDRGSEQFF. The CDR3 DNA is TGTGCCAGCAGCTTAGATCGGGGGTCTGAGCAGTTCTTC. The chain carries TRBV7-9 and TRBJ2-1, with a possible D match to TRBD2 (6 bases). This CDR3 is 13 amino acids long. With 1 base removed from V and 9 bases from J, the gap between germline ends came to 10 bases. Germline V gives CDR1 SEHNR, CDR2 FQNEAQ (reference sequence).

The rearrangement joins TRBV12-3 or TRBV12-4 to TRBJ2-7, with a tentative D call TRBD2 (5 bases). The V end lost 3 bases, the J end lost 3 bases, and 9 bases lay between the germline ends. This CDR3 is 13 amino acids long. The CDR3 coding sequence is TGTGCCAGCAGTTTCAGCGGCGGCTACGAGCAGTACTTC. Amino acid sequence: CASSFSGGYEQYF.

This clonotype was found a few times. The chain carries TRBV11-2 and TRBJ2-5, with D perhaps TRBD2 (6 bases). Germline assignment: CDR1 SGHAT and CDR2 FQNNGV. Trimming removed 3 bases at V and 1 base at J, with 12 bases between. The CDR3 is made up of 15 amino acids. In nucleotides, the CDR3 is TGTGCCAGCAGCTTGGGGCCAGCGGGCCAAGAGACCCAGTACTTC. Translated, it gives CASSLGPAGQETQYF.

This clonotype has a handful of counts. This rearrangement joins TRBV10-3 to TRBJ2-5; 10 nucleotides match TRBD1. V was clipped by 7 bases and J by 4 bases; unmatched bases: 6. The germline V gene has CDR1 ENHRY and CDR2 SYGVKD. CDR3 length: 14 amino acids. The CDR3 DNA reads as TGTGCCATCAAAGGTCGGGACAGGGGAGAGACCCAGTACTTC. Translation: CAIKGRDRGETQYF.

This clonotype was seen ten or more times. The chain joins TRBV12-3 or TRBV12-4 to TRBJ2-1; D unclear. V was pared by 4 bases and J by 4 bases, with 8 bases between. The CDR3 has 13 amino acids. The CDR3 is CASSSQRYNEQFF. In DNA, the CDR3 is TGTGCCAGCAGTTCCCAGAGATACAATGAGCAGTTCTTC.

The sample holds many counts of this clonotype. This chain connects TRBV9 to TRBJ2-1; unclear D gene. Deletions cut 5 bases from V and 6 bases from J, with 12 bases between. Germline loops: CDR1 SGDLS, CDR2 YYNGEE. This CDR3 spans 13 amino acids. CDR3 sequence: CASREISGNEQFF. The CDR3 coding sequence is TGTGCCAGCAGAGAGATTTCAGGCAATGAGCAGTTCTTC.

This clonotype was seen only a few times. The CDR3 loop reads CASSLRLMGRGNTEAFF. CDR3 nucleotide sequence: TGTGCCAGCAGCTTAAGGTTGATGGGGAGGGGGAACACTGAAGCTTTCTTT. The chain recombines TRBV7-8 with TRBJ1-1, with D perhaps matching TRBD1 (5 bases). This CDR3 is 17 amino acids long. Germline CDR1 and CDR2: SGHVS and FQNEAQ. The V end lost 2 bases, the J end lost 1 base, and 17 bases lay between the germline ends.

The genes are TRBV7-2 and TRBJ1-2; 9 bases fit TRBD1. The CDR3 has 15 amino acids. Germline assignment: CDR1 SGHTA and CDR2 FQGNSA. With V trimmed by 4 bases and J by 10 bases, 13 bases remained unmatched. CDR3 DNA sequence: TGTGCCAGCAGCTCCGAAGTCGGGACAGGGCGTCTCTACACCTTC. Encoded protein: CASSSEVGTGRLYTF. Combining the CDR3 with reference TRBV7-2 and TRBJ1-2 gives the whole variable domain GAGVSQSPSNKVTEKGKDVELRCDPISGHTALYWYRQSLGQGLEFLIYFQGNSAPDKSGLPSDRFSAERTGGSVSTLTIQRTQQEDSAVYLCASSSEVGTGRLYTFGSGTRLTVV.

This clonotype was seen ten or more times. The J gene is TRBJ2-1, the V gene TRBV20-1; perhaps TRBD2 as D (6 bases). Germline V gene sequence: CDR1 DFQATT, CDR2 SNEGSKA (reference sequence). V lost 0 bases and J 6 bases, leaving 18 bases between the germline ends. This CDR3 is built from 16 residues. The CDR3 reads CSARDQAFSGVNEQFF. CDR3 coding DNA: TGCAGTGCTAGAGATCAGGCGTTTTCGGGGGTCAATGAGCAGTTCTTC.

V gene TRBV11-2 combines with J gene TRBJ2-1; D might be TRBD1 (6 bases). Germline CDR1 and CDR2: SGHAT and FQNNGV. Trimming shortened V by 4 bases and J by 7 bases, and 17 bases separated the two germline ends. The CDR3 loop spans 15 amino acids. This CDR3 reads CASSSLRGPGNEQFF. The CDR3 nucleotides are TGTGCCAGCAGCTCTCTCAGGGGACCGGGGAATGAGCAGTTCTTC.

This clonotype was seen more than once but under ten times. This chain connects TRBV29-1 to TRBJ2-7; 9 bases agree with TRBD1. The CDR3 is made up of 12 amino acids. The J segment lost 5 bases and the V segment lost 4 bases, leaving 3 bases of the junction unmatched. The germline CDR1 and CDR2 sequences are SQVTM and ANQGSEA. The CDR3 coding sequence is TGCAGCGTTGCTAGGACAGGGGACGAGCAGTACTTC. Translated: CSVARTGDEQYF.

In its sample, this clonotype was seen a few times. A much larger clone differs by one base, so this may be a read error. The V and J genes are TRBV5-1 and TRBJ2-2, with 8 bases aligning to TRBD1. Germline CDR1 is SGHRS and CDR2 is YFSETQ. This CDR3 contains 13 residues. The CDR3 reads CASRDRDTGELVF. CDR3 DNA sequence: TGCGCCAGCAGGGACAGGGACACCGGGGAGCTGGTTTTT.

The J gene is TRBJ1-4, the V gene TRBV5-1, with TRBD1 as a possible D gene (6 bases). The CDR3 is 16 residues long. Germline assignment: CDR1 SGHRS and CDR2 YFSETQ. The V and J ends lost 4 bases and 0 bases respectively, with 13 bases between them. The CDR3 loop is CASSGGAGATNEKLFF. In DNA, the CDR3 is TGCGCCAGCAGCGGGGGGGCTGGAGCAACTAATGAAAAACTGTTTTTT.

The table lists this clonotype with a few counts. The V and J genes are TRBV7-9 and TRBJ1-5, with D uncertain. V was cut by 1 base and J by 4 bases, with 17 bases left in between. The germline CDR1 and CDR2 sequences are SEHNR and FQNEAQ (reference sequence). CDR3 length: 17 residues. CDR3 sequence (DNA): TGTGCCAGCAGCTTAGGGCAGACTCGTATAGCAAATCAGCCCCAGCATTTT. Protein sequence: CASSLGQTRIANQPQHF.

This clonotype showed up many times. J is TRBJ2-3 and V is TRBV11-2; 11 bases are shared with TRBD2. CDR1 SGHAT and CDR2 FQNNGV come from the germline V gene. V lost 5 bases, J lost 2 bases, and 9 bases stayed unmatched. The CDR3 is 17 residues long. CDR3 coding DNA: TGTGCCAGCAGCAGAATTAGCGGGAGGGCCTTCACAGATACGCAGTATTTT. Translated: CASSRISGRAFTDTQYF.

This clonotype was observed many times. This chain connects TRBV5-4 to TRBJ2-5; D is tentatively TRBD1 or TRBD2 (7 bases each). V dropped 3 bases and J dropped 5 bases, with 20 bases sitting between them. The CDR3 has 16 residues. Looked up from germline, CDR1 is SGHNT and CDR2 is YYREEE (reference sequence). The CDR3 region is CASSSSMTGREETQYF. The CDR3 coding sequence is TGTGCCAGCAGCTCCAGCATGACAGGGCGGGAGGAGACCCAGTACTTC.